This T cell receptor beta chain is drawn from a study of immune evolution from preneoplasia to lung adenocarcinoma. A remark on this clone: As yet, its antigen is unknown. Its ends do not fully match the called genes, so a read error is possible.

Libraries were prepared by immunoSEQ multiplex PCR; TCRdb keeps only in-frame clonotypes and omits some of them. The sample holds 9,000 to 10,000 clones, approximately 90% seen once. Study findings and constraints: Later-stage lesions seemingly showed higher T cell density and diversity than normal lung.

Two lung cancer pathologists independently confirmed each histologic diagnosis. What was sequenced was FFPE invasive lung adenocarcinoma tissue. The receptor's source is a person aged 65-85 years with invasive lung adenocarcinoma. Some clones in this sample may be carry-over from other donors' samples.

The CDR3: CARRGSNYGYTF. In DNA form, the CDR3 reads TGTGCCCGGAGAGGGTCTAACTATGGCTACACCTTC. The V call is TRBV30, the J call TRBJ1-2; D uncertain. This CDR3 is 12 amino acids long. CDR1 is GTSNPN and CDR2 is SVGIG in the germline V gene (reference sequence).